These T cell receptor beta chains were read from a single sample in a study of shared clonotypes between healthy human individuals. Assay: immunoSEQ multiplex PCR; the TCRdb copy retains only in-frame clones and omits some. Of about 700,000 clones in the sample, about 90% are singletons; the top ten hold roughly 22%. Sequencing was done on a sample of naive CD8+ T cells sorted from blood. The source is a man aged 25 to 40 in good health. Each CDR3 is given with its conserved first and last residue. A D gene is named only where the DNA matches it firmly. Not all rows give a size; the values are once, few, many and, for expanded clones, a class.

TRBV19	NA	TRBJ1-1	NA	12	TGTGCCAGTAGTCCGGGAATCGCTGAAGCTTTCTTT	CASSPGIAEAFF
TRBV29-1	TRBD2	TRBJ2-3	NA	16	TGCAGCGTTGACGGACTAGCGGGAGGAAACACAGATACGCAGTATTTT	CSVDGLAGGNTDTQYF
TRBV19	NA	TRBJ1-1	NA	13	TGTGCCAGTAGTAGGTACGCGAACACTGAAGCTTTCTTT	CASSRYANTEAFF
TRBV28	NA	TRBJ2-3	once	13	TGTGCCAGCAGTTGGGGGCCCGGAGATACGCAGTATTTT	CASSWGPGDTQYF
TRBV7-3	NA	TRBJ2-6	NA	17	TGTGCCAGCACCACCCCAGGGGCTGACTCTGGGGCCAACGTCCTGACTTTC	CASTTPGADSGANVLTF
TRBV28	NA	TRBJ2-3	NA	14	TGTGCCAGCAGTCAAACTCGTCGCACAGATACGCAGTATTTT	CASSQTRRTDTQYF
TRBV7-3	NA	TRBJ2-1	once	12	TGTGCCAGCAGCTTAGGAGGTCGTGAGCAGTTCTTC	CASSLGGREQFF
TRBV10-1	NA	TRBJ2-7	NA	14	TGCGCCAGCAGTGAATACGGGTCCTCCTACGAGCAGTACTTC	CASSEYGSSYEQYF
TRBV7-3	NA	TRBJ1-1	NA	13	TGTGCCAGCAGCCCTAGTGGGGGCACTGAAGCTTTCTTT	CASSPSGGTEAFF
TRBV27	TRBD1	TRBJ2-7	NA	16	TGTGCCAGCAGGTTCCCCTTAGGGACAGGGGCCTACGAGCAGTACTTC	CASRFPLGTGAYEQYF
TRBV2	NA	TRBJ1-1	NA	13	TGTGCCAGCCGAGGACTTCTGAACACTGAAGCTTTCTTT	CASRGLLNTEAFF
TRBV29-1	NA	TRBJ2-5	NA	13	TGCAGCGTTGAGTTTGCGAACCAAGAGACCCAGTACTTC	CSVEFANQETQYF
TRBV27	NA	TRBJ2-3	NA	12	TGTGCCACCAGGAGGCCTACAGGGACGCAGTATTTT	CATRRPTGTQYF
TRBV7-9	TRBD1	TRBJ1-5	NA	14	TGTGCCAGCAGCTTAAACAGGGGGCATCAGCCCCAGCATTTT	CASSLNRGHQPQHF
TRBV7-8	NA	TRBJ1-5	NA	17	TGTGCCAGCAGCTTAGCGGGGTTTGGGGTTCGCAATCAGCCCCAGCATTTT	CASSLAGFGVRNQPQHF
TRBV29-1	NA	TRBJ2-7	NA	13	TGCAGCGTTGAAACGGACACTCCTTACGAGCAGTACTTC	CSVETDTPYEQYF
TRBV7-9	TRBD2	TRBJ2-1	NA	19	TGTGCCAGCAGCTTAGGGATTCTAGCGGGAGGGCCAGGAGACAATGAGCAGTTCTTC	CASSLGILAGGPGDNEQFF
TRBV9	TRBD1	TRBJ2-7	NA	14	TGTGCCAGCAGCCCAGGGACAGGAGACTACGAGCAGTACTTC	CASSPGTGDYEQYF
TRBV6-5	TRBD2	TRBJ2-3	NA	15	TGTGCCAGCAGTTACCACGCGGGAGGCACAGATACGCAGTATTTT	CASSYHAGGTDTQYF
TRBV7-2	TRBD1	TRBJ2-7	NA	18	TGTGCCAGCAGCCAAACGGACAGGGGCCCTTTTCAAGGCTACGAGCAGTACTTC	CASSQTDRGPFQGYEQYF
TRBV6-5	NA	TRBJ1-3	NA	14	TGTGCCAGCAGTTCGTACAGTGCCGGAAACACCATATATTTT	CASSSYSAGNTIYF
TRBV27	TRBD2	TRBJ2-1	NA	16	TGTGCCAGCAGTTTATGGGGGACTAGCGGGAGTTATGAGCAGTTCTTC	CASSLWGTSGSYEQFF
TRBV28	TRBD2	TRBJ2-3	NA	16	TGTGCCAGCAGTTTGGGAGGGCGTCATTGGGAAGATACGCAGTATTTT	CASSLGGRHWEDTQYF
TRBV27	TRBD1	TRBJ1-1	NA	12	TGTGCCACGGGACAGACGTACACTGAAGCTTTCTTT	CATGQTYTEAFF
TRBV19	NA	TRBJ2-7	NA	14	TGTGCCAGTAGTATAGGTCAGGGGTTTTACGAGCAGTACTTC	CASSIGQGFYEQYF